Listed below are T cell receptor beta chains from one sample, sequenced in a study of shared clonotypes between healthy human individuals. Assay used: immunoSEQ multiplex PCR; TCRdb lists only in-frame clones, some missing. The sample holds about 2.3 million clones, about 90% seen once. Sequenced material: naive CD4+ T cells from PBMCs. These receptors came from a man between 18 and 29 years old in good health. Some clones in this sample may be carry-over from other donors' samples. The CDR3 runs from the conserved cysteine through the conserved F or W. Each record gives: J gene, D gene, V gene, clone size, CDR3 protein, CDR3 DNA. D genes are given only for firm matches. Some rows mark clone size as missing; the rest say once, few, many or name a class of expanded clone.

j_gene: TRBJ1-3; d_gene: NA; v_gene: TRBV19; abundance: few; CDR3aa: CASSSRTGGSGNTIYF; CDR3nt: TGTGCCAGTAGTTCTCGGACGGGGGGATCTGGAAACACCATATATTTT
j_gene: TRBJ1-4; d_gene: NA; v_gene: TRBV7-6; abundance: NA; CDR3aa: CASSVRPYNEKLFF; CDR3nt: TGTGCCAGCAGCGTCAGGCCCTATAATGAAAAACTGTTTTTT
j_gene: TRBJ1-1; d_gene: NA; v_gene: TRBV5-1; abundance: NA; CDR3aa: CASSLSLAGVNTEAFF; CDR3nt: TGCGCCAGCAGCTTATCTTTAGCAGGGGTGAACACTGAAGCTTTCTTT
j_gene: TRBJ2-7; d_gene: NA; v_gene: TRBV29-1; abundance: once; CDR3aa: CSVEGQYEQYF; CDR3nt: TGCAGCGTTGAAGGCCAATACGAGCAGTACTTC
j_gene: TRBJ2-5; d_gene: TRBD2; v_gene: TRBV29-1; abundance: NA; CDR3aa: CSVGLGLVRETQYF; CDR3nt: TGCAGCGTTGGTTTGGGACTAGTGCGAGAGACCCAGTACTTC
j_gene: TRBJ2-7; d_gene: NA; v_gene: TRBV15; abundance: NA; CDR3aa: CATSRDIKQGFYYEQYF; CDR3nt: TGTGCCACCAGCAGAGATATAAAGCAGGGGTTTTACTACGAGCAGTACTTC
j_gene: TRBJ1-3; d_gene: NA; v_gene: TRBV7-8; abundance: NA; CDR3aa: CASSLKRDRASGNTIYF; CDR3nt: TGTGCCAGCAGCTTAAAGCGTGACCGGGCCTCTGGAAACACCATATATTTT
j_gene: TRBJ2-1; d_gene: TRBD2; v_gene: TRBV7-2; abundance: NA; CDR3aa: CASSSEAGTPYNEQFF; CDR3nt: TGTGCCAGCAGCTCGGAAGCGGGGACGCCATACAATGAGCAGTTCTTC
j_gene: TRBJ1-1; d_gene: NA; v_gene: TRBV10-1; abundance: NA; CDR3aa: CASSEPRAVGAFF; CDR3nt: TGCGCCAGCAGTGAGCCCAGGGCAGTTGGGGCTTTCTTT
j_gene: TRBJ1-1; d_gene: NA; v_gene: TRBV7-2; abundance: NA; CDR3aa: CASSSQGTNTEAFF; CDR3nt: TGTGCCAGCAGTTCACAGGGAACGAACACTGAAGCTTTCTTT
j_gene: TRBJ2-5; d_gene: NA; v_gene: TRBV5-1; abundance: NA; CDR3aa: CASSLLDLGETQYF; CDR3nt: TGCGCCAGCAGCCTACTGGACTTGGGTGAGACCCAGTACTTC
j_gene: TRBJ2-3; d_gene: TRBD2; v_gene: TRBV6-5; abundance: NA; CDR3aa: CASSYSAGGADTQYF; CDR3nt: TGTGCCAGCAGTTACTCAGCGGGGGGAGCGGATACGCAGTATTTT
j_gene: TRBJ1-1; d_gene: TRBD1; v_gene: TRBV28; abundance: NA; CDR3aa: CASSLIGGENTEAFF; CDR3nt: TGTGCCAGCAGTCTGATAGGGGGCGAGAACACTGAAGCTTTCTTT
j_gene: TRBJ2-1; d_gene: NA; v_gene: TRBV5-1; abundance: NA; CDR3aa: CASSLGGLSEQFF; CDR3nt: TGCGCCAGCAGCTTGGGTGGGCTAAGTGAGCAGTTCTTC
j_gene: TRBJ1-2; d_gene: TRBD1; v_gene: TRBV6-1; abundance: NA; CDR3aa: CASRDRGIYGYTF; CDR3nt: TGTGCCAGCAGGGACAGGGGGATCTATGGCTACACCTTC
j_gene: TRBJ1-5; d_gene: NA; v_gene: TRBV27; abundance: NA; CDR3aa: CASSPDTVGGPQHF; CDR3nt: TGTGCCAGCAGTCCCGACACGGTCGGAGGGCCCCAGCATTTT
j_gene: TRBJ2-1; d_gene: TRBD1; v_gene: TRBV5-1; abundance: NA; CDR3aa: CASSKNRDRVGDEQFF; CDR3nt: TGCGCCAGCAGCAAGAACCGGGACAGGGTTGGCGATGAGCAGTTCTTC
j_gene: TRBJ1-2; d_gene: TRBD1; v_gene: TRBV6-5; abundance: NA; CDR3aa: CASSLRTGGYGYTF; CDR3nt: TGTGCCAGCAGTCTTCGGACAGGGGGCTATGGCTACACCTTC
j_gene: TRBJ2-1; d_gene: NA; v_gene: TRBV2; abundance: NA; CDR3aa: CASNTAGNEQFF; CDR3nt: TGTGCCAGCAACACGGCGGGCAATGAGCAGTTCTTC
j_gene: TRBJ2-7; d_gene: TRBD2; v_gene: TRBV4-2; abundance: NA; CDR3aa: CASSQGGAGVPYEQYF; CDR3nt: TGTGCCAGCAGCCAAGGGGGAGCGGGAGTCCCCTACGAGCAGTACTTC
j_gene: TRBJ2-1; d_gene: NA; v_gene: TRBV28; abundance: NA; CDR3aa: CASSANRATIRNEQFF; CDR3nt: TGTGCCAGCAGTGCAAACAGGGCAACTATACGCAATGAGCAGTTCTTC